The present TCR beta chain was sequenced within a study of patients and donors after allogeneic stem cell transplantation. TCRdb reprocessed the RT-PCR reads via MiXCR and lists one record per CDR3 protein. This sample has more than 850,000 distinct CDR3 sequences, with approximately 19% found just once. The table lists this clonotype with a few counts. V trimming: 1 base; J trimming: 4 bases; junction bases outside the gene matches: 12. Germline V gene data show CDR1 as LGHNA and CDR2 as YSLEER. The CDR3 length is 18 residues. The chain has TRBV4-3 and TRBJ2-2, with 7 bases lining up with TRBD2. Sequences were obtained from blood, either unsorted or a sorted T cell fraction (not recorded which). This TCR came from a human donor who was either an allogeneic HSCT recipient or a stem cell or donor lymphocyte infusion donor (not recorded which). It is not recorded whose cells these are; they may come from a transplant donor. Here the CDR3 reads CASSQGRLSGAATGELFF. Here the CDR3 DNA reads TGCGCCAGCAGCCAAGGGCGGTTGAGCGGGGCGGCCACCGGGGAGCTGTTTTTT.